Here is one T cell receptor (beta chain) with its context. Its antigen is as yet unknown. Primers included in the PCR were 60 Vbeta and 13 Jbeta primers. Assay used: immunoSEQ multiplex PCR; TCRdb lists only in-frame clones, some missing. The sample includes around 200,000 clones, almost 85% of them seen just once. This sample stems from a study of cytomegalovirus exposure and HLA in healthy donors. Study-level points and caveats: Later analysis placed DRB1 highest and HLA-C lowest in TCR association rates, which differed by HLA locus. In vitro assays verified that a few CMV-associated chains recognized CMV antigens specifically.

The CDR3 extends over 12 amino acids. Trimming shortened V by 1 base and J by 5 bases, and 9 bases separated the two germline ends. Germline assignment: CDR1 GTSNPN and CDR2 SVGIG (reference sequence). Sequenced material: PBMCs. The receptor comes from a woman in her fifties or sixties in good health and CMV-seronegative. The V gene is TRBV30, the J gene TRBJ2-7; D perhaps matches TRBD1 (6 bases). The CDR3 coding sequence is TGTGCCTGGAGTGCCAGGGGTCACGAGCAGTACTTC. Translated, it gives CAWSARGHEQYF.